These 14 T cell receptor beta chains were all obtained from the same sample, sequenced in a study of cytomegalovirus exposure and HLA in healthy donors. Sequencing used immunoSEQ multiplex PCR; TCRdb keeps in-frame clones, though not all of them. There are about 240,000 clones in the sample; around 85% occur only once, and about 1.2% lies in the top ten. The sequenced sample was PBMCs. The receptors were gathered from a young woman in good health and CMV-seropositive.

The chain couples TRBV4-1 to TRBJ2-1; TRBD2 matches at 11 bases. Per germline, CDR1 MGHRA and CDR2 YSYEKL. Trimming at V came to 0 bases and at J to 9 bases, leaving 7 bases not matched to a gene. This CDR3 is 16 amino acids long. The chain's CDR3 is CASSQDPASGRSEQFF. CDR3 nucleotide sequence: TGCGCCAGCAGCCAAGACCCCGCTAGCGGGAGGTCTGAGCAGTTCTTC.

V usage is TRBV30 and J usage is TRBJ1-5; D not certain. V was trimmed by 3 bases and J by 5 bases, leaving 11 bases between them. Per germline, CDR1 GTSNPN and CDR2 SVGIG (reference sequence). This CDR3 contains 13 residues. For the CDR3, the DNA is TGTGCCTGGAGCCCCCACAGAGATCAGCCCCAGCATTTT. This gives the protein CAWSPHRDQPQHF.

The chain recombines TRBV4-2 with TRBJ2-3; TRBD1 aligns across 7 bases. In germline, CDR1 is LGHNA, CDR2 YNFKEQ. J was trimmed by 5 bases and V by 4 bases; bases with no gene match: 9. The CDR3 totals 15 residues. In DNA, the CDR3 is TGTGCCAGCAGCCGGGAGTTAGGGGGCAGAGATACGCAGTATTTT. It yields the protein CASSRELGGRDTQYF.

This clone has just one count. V is TRBV28 and J is TRBJ1-2; 8 nucleotides line up with TRBD1. This CDR3 spans 13 amino acids. V was clipped by 6 bases and J by 3 bases; unmatched bases: 3. Per germline, CDR1 MDHEN and CDR2 SYDVKM. CDR3 loop: CASSIRGHYGYTF. CDR3 sequence (DNA): TGTGCCAGCAGCATCAGGGGGCACTATGGCTACACCTTC.

The rearrangement joins TRBV6-1 to TRBJ2-7; no clear D. The V gene's germline CDR1 is MNHNS and CDR2 SASEGT. The CDR3 runs 9 residues. V dropped 7 bases and J dropped 6 bases, with 4 bases sitting between them. The CDR3 DNA reads as TGTGCCAGCAATATCGAGCAGTACTTC. Translation: CASNIEQYF.

This chain joins TRBV6-6 and TRBJ2-5; 7 bases are a match to TRBD1. This CDR3 is 14 amino acids long. The germline V gene has CDR1 MNHNY and CDR2 SVGAGI (reference sequence). V trimming: 6 bases; J trimming: 4 bases; junction bases outside the gene matches: 8. The CDR3 DNA sequence: TGTGCCAGCAGGACTACAGGGGTAGGAGAGACCCAGTACTTC. As protein: CASRTTGVGETQYF.

DNA of the CDR3: TGTGCCAGCAGCCCTATGACAGGCGGGAACACTGAAGCTTTCTTT. The encoded protein is CASSPMTGGNTEAFF. The chain uses TRBV5-4 and TRBJ1-1; possibly TRBD1 for D (6 bases). Germline CDR1 reads SGHNT; CDR2 reads YYREEE (reference sequence). CDR3 size: 15 residues. V was pared by 4 bases and J by 1 base, with 14 bases between. Supplemented by reference TRBV5-4 and TRBJ1-1, the full variable domain reads ETGVTQSPTHLIKTRGQQVTLRCSSQSGHNTVSWYQQALGQGPQFIFQYYREEENGRGNFPPRFSGLQFPNYSSELNVNALELDDSALYLCASSPMTGGNTEAFFGQGTRLTVV.

The V gene is TRBV10-1, the J gene TRBJ2-5, with D tentatively TRBD1 (6 bases). V was trimmed by 5 bases and J by 3 bases, leaving 10 bases between them. In germline, CDR1 is WNHNN, CDR2 SYGVQD (reference sequence). This CDR3 comprises 13 residues. The DNA for the CDR3 is TGCGCCAGCAGTTACAGGGTGGAAGAGACCCAGTACTTC. It codes for CASSYRVEETQYF.

The chain is built from TRBV18 and TRBJ1-2; TRBD1 aligns across 11 bases. Losses at the gene ends were 3 bases for V and 2 bases for J; bases not matched to a gene: 8. This CDR3 region has 17 residues. CDR1 and CDR2 from the germline V gene are KGHSH and LQKENI. The DNA of the CDR3 is TGTGCCAGCTCACCCGATGCCGGGACAGGGGGGAACTATGGCTACACCTTC. It is translated as CASSPDAGTGGNYGYTF. The variable domain in full, with the rest retrieved from reference TRBV18 and TRBJ1-2, is NAGVMQNPRHLVRRRGQEARLRCSPMKGHSHVYWYRQLPEEGLKFMVYLQKENIIDESGMPKERFSAEFPKEGPSILRIQQVVRGDSAAYFCASSPDAGTGGNYGYTFGSGTRLTVV.

The genes are TRBV15 and TRBJ2-2; a weak D match, TRBD1 (5 bases). The CDR3 totals 13 residues. CDR1 LNHNV and CDR2 YYDKDF come from the germline V gene (reference sequence). Trimming pared 9 bases from V and 0 bases from J, leaving 8 bases between. CDR3 in amino acids: CATDNANTGELFF. The DNA for the CDR3 is TGTGCCACGGACAACGCGAACACCGGGGAGCTGTTTTTT.

The genes are TRBV10-1 and TRBJ2-7, with a possible D match to TRBD1 (5 bases). CDR3 length equals 11 residues. Trimming removed 3 bases at V and 5 bases at J, with 5 bases between. CDR1 is WNHNN and CDR2 is SYGVQD in the germline V gene (reference sequence). The CDR3 protein is CASSEGDEQYF. The CDR3 DNA is TGCGCCAGCAGTGAAGGGGACGAGCAGTACTTC.

This chain connects TRBV7-8 to TRBJ1-2, with unresolved D. The CDR3 is made up of 12 amino acids. Germline CDR1 is SGHVS and CDR2 is FQNEAQ. The V end lost 3 bases, the J end lost 6 bases, and 8 bases lay between the germline ends. CDR3: CASSFNKNGYTF. For the CDR3, the DNA is TGTGCCAGCAGCTTTAACAAGAATGGCTACACCTTC.

The J gene is TRBJ2-1, the V gene TRBV4-1; TRBD2 matches 11 bases. The V gene's germline CDR1 is MGHRA and CDR2 YSYEKL. The CDR3 spans 17 residues. J was trimmed by 6 bases and V by 0 bases; bases with no gene match: 7. Written as DNA, the CDR3 is TGCGCCAGCAGCCAAGATTTTCTAGCGGGAGGTTCCAATGAGCAGTTCTTC. Residues: CASSQDFLAGGSNEQFF.

The chain joins TRBV19 to TRBJ1-4; no clear D gene. Looked up from germline, CDR1 is LNHDA and CDR2 is SQIVND (reference sequence). CDR3 size: 15 residues. Trimming removed 5 bases from V and 7 bases from J, with 17 bases in between. Here the CDR3 reads CASSRVSGYGEKLFF. The CDR3 DNA sequence: TGTGCCAGTAGTCGAGTGTCCGGGTACGGTGAAAAACTGTTTTTT. The full variable domain, rest sourced from reference TRBV19 and TRBJ1-4, is DGGITQSPKYLFRKEGQNVTLSCEQNLNHDAMYWYRQDPGQGLRLIYYSQIVNDFQKGDIAEGYSVSREKKESFPLTVTSAQKNPTAFYLCASSRVSGYGEKLFFGSGTQLSVL.